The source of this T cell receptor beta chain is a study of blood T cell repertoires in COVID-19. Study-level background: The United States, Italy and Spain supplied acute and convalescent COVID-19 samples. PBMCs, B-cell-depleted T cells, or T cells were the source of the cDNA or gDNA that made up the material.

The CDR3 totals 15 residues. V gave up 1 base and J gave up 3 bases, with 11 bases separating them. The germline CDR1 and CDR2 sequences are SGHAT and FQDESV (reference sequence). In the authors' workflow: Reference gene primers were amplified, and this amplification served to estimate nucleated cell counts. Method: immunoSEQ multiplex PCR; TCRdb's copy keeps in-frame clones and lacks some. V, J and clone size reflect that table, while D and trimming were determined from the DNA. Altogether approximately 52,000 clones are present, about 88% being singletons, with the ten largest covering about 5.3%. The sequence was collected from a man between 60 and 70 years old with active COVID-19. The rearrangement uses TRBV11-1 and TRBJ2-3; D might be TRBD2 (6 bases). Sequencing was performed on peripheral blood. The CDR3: CASSLDGTQTDTQYF. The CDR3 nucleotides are TGTGCCAGCAGCTTAGACGGGACTCAGACAGATACGCAGTATTTT. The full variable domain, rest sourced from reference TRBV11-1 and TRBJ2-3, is EAEVAQSPRYKITEKSQAVAFWCDPISGHATLYWYRQILGQGPELLVQFQDESVVDDSQLPKDRFSAERLKGVDSTLKIQPAELGDSAMYLCASSLDGTQTDTQYFGPGTRLTVL.